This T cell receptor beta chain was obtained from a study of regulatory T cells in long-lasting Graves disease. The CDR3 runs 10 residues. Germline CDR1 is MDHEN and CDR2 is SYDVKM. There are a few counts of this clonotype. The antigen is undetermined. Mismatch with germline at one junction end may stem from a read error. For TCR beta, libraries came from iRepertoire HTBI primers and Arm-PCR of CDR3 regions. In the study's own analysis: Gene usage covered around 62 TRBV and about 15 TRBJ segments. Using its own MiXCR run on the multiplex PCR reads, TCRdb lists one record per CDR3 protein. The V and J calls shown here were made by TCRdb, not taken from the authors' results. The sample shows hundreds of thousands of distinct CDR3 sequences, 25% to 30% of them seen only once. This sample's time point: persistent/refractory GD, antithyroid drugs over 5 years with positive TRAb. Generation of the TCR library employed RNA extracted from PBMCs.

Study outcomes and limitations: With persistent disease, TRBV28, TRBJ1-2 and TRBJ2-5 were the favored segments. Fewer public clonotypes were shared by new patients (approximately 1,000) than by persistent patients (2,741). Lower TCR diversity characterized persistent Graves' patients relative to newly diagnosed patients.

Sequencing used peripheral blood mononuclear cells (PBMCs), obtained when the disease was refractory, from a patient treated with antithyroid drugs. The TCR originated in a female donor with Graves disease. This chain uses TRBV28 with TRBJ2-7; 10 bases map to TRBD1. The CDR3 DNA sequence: TGTGCCAGCAAATGGGGGACAGGGGATTTC. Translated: CASKWGTGDF.